Following are 28 T cell receptor beta chains from one sample sequenced in a study of blood T cell repertoires in COVID-19 (dated by TCRdb to about 2020). Receptor libraries were prepared by the immunoSEQ multiplex PCR assay. TCRdb took over this immuneACCESS table, retaining in-frame rearrangements with V and J assigned. Such tables are incomplete; in checked studies, under half of the missing clones stem from an unresolved V gene, and the remainder is unexplained. The sample table lists about 260,000 clones, 75% to 90% of them with a count of one. 2.4% of the sample is in the top ten clones. Specimen: PBMCs or T cells enriched from blood (not recorded which). These receptors all stem from a woman aged 18 to 35 who had recovered from COVID-19.

This chain links TRBV7-9 with TRBJ1-4; 9 bases map to TRBD1. CDR1 is SEHNR and CDR2 is FQNEAQ in the germline V gene (reference sequence). The CDR3 extends over 15 amino acids. Trimming at V came to 1 base and at J to 8 bases, leaving 5 bases not matched to a gene. CDR3 in amino acids: CASSLVGQGDEKLFF. DNA for the CDR3: TGTGCCAGCAGCTTAGTGGGACAGGGCGACGAAAAACTGTTTTTT.

The chain employs TRBV5-4 and TRBJ1-2; a weak D match, TRBD1 (5 bases). Per the germline V gene, CDR1 is SGHNT and CDR2 is YYREEE (reference sequence). This CDR3 is 13 amino acids long. V lost 2 bases and J lost 8, with 13 bases in between. CDR3 DNA sequence: TGTGCCAGCAGCTTACGGGGGGTATGGGGCTACACCTTC. Amino acids: CASSLRGVWGYTF. Full variable domain (remainder filled in from reference TRBV5-4 and TRBJ1-2): ETGVTQSPTHLIKTRGQQVTLRCSSQSGHNTVSWYQQALGQGPQFIFQYYREEENGRGNFPPRFSGLQFPNYSSELNVNALELDDSALYLCASSLRGVWGYTFGSGTRLTVV.

V gene TRBV12-3 or TRBV12-4 combines with J gene TRBJ1-2, with 9 bases fitting TRBD1. The CDR3 contains 13 residues. With V trimmed by 5 bases and J by 4 bases, 2 bases remained unmatched. The DNA of the CDR3 is TGTGCCAGCAGTCGACAGGGGGTCTATGGCTACACCTTC. This translates into CASSRQGVYGYTF.

This clone was detected only once. V is TRBV19 and J is TRBJ1-1, with D tentatively TRBD1 (5 bases). This CDR3 comprises 12 residues. CDR1 LNHDA and CDR2 SQIVND come from the germline V gene (reference sequence). Deletions cut 3 bases from V and 7 bases from J, with 9 bases between. Written as DNA, the CDR3 is TGTGCCAGTAGTATGCAGGGATATGAAGCTTTCTTT. This codes for CASSMQGYEAFF.

The V and J genes are TRBV28 and TRBJ1-4, with D uncertain. The germline V gene has CDR1 MDHEN and CDR2 SYDVKM. V was shortened by 4 bases and J by 0 bases, with 6 bases between the two germline ends. The CDR3 is 14 residues long. The CDR3 region is CASSSIATNEKLFF. The CDR3 nucleotides read TGTGCCAGCAGTTCAATTGCAACTAATGAAAAACTGTTTTTT.

This clone was counted a few times. The rearrangement joins TRBV5-8 to TRBJ2-1; D might be TRBD1 (6 bases). The CDR3 sequence is 15 residues long. Germline CDR1 is SGHTS and CDR2 is YDEGEE. V was pared by 0 bases and J by 2 bases, with 9 bases between. CDR3 sequence: CASSLEGDTYNEQFF. The CDR3 DNA reads TGTGCCAGCAGCTTGGAGGGGGACACCTACAATGAGCAGTTCTTC.

V and J are TRBV3-1 (or the pseudogene TRBV3-2) and TRBJ1-5; unclear D gene. Looked up from germline, CDR1 is LGHDT and CDR2 is YNNKEL (reference sequence). The CDR3 covers 15 residues. Trimming took off 1 base at V and 1 base at J, with 8 bases between the two ends. CDR3 nucleotides: TGTGCCAGCAGCCAAGGACTAGGGAGCAATCAGCCCCAGCATTTT. It encodes CASSQGLGSNQPQHF.

V usage is TRBV2 and J usage is TRBJ2-7; D possibly corresponds to TRBD1 (5 bases). CDR3 size: 14 residues. Germline V CDR1 and CDR2: SNHLY, FYNNEI. With 3 bases removed from V and 0 bases from J, the gap between germline ends came to 9 bases. The DNA of the CDR3 is TGTGCCAGCAGTGATAGACAGAACTCCTACGAGCAGTACTTC. Translating gives CASSDRQNSYEQYF.

The chain employs TRBV27 and TRBJ2-2; maybe TRBD2 (5 bases). Trimming cost V 10 bases and J 1 base, with 25 bases left between them. This CDR3 comprises 18 residues. Per the germline V gene, CDR1 is MNHEY and CDR2 is SMNVEV (reference sequence). The CDR3 loop reads CATKKRSRRAENTGELFF. The DNA of the CDR3 is TGTGCCACCAAGAAAAGATCAAGAAGAGCGGAGAACACCGGGGAGCTGTTTTTT.

The chain joins TRBV29-1 to TRBJ2-5; weak D call: TRBD1 (6 bases). This CDR3 has 13 amino acids. Per the germline V gene, CDR1 is SQVTM and CDR2 is ANQGSEA. The V end was cut by 3 bases, the J end by 2 bases, with 10 bases between. DNA of the CDR3: TGCAGCGTTGATGGCCAGGGGCAAGAGACCCAGTACTTC. Translation: CSVDGQGQETQYF.

The chain carries TRBV23-1 and TRBJ2-2; a possible D gene is TRBD1 (5 bases). TRBV23-1 is labeled an ORF, and its function is uncertain. The V end was cut by 0 bases, the J end by 3 bases, with 17 bases between. The CDR3 is 18 amino acids. DNA of the CDR3: TGCGCCAGCAGTCAATCTCTTGCCAGGACACATGACACCGGGGAGCTGTTTTTT. It yields the protein CASSQSLARTHDTGELFF.

V and J are TRBV5-6 and TRBJ2-2, with TRBD1 matching over 10 bases. V was pared by 4 bases and J by 7 bases, with 16 bases of the junction left unmatched. From germline, CDR1 is SGHDT and CDR2 YYEEEE. CDR3 length equals 18 residues. The CDR3 is CASSRPLMTGGEDGELFF. Written as DNA, the CDR3 is TGTGCCAGCAGCCGACCACTTATGACAGGGGGCGAGGACGGGGAGCTGTTTTTT.

This clone was seen only a few times. The J gene is TRBJ1-1, the V gene TRBV27, with TRBD1 as a possible D gene (6 bases). The CDR3 runs 17 residues. Germline values: CDR1 MNHEY, CDR2 SMNVEV (reference sequence). Trimming cost V 1 base and J 1 base, with 16 bases left between them. The CDR3 spells CASSLYGGRVSNTEAFF. CDR3 nucleotide sequence: TGTGCCAGCAGTTTATACGGGGGGCGAGTGTCGAACACTGAAGCTTTCTTT.

This chain connects TRBV18 to TRBJ1-3; TRBD1 might be the D (5 bases). The CDR3 loop spans 16 amino acids. Trimming shortened V by 2 bases and J by 4 bases, and 15 bases separated the two germline ends. Germline assignment: CDR1 KGHSH and CDR2 LQKENI. The CDR3 bases are TGTGCCAGCTCACCAATCCGGCCAGGGAAAGGAAACACCATATATTTT. Protein sequence: CASSPIRPGKGNTIYF.

This rearrangement joins TRBV7-8 to TRBJ2-1; 7 bases align to TRBD1. The V gene's germline CDR1 is SGHVS and CDR2 FQNEAQ. The CDR3 spans 16 residues. Trimming cost V 1 base and J 8 bases; bases outside gene matches: 11. CDR3 in amino acids: CASSLEYRGSTDEQFF. CDR3 DNA sequence: TGTGCCAGCAGCTTAGAATACAGGGGTTCCACGGATGAGCAGTTCTTC.

The chain uses TRBV7-2 and TRBJ2-5; 7 bases map to TRBD1. CDR1 and CDR2 from the germline V gene are SGHTA and FQGNSA. The CDR3 covers 13 residues. Trimming at V came to 5 bases and at J to 4 bases, leaving 4 bases not matched to a gene. DNA of the CDR3: TGTGCCAGCAGCCGACAGGGCACAGAGACCCAGTACTTC. Protein: CASSRQGTETQYF.

In this sample, this clone turned up once. The V call is TRBV10-3, the J call TRBJ2-1, with TRBD2 matching over 12 bases. Germline CDR1 reads ENHRY; CDR2 reads SYGVKD. The V gene end was trimmed by 6 bases and the J gene end by 8 bases; junction bases not matched to a gene: 11. This CDR3 is built from 16 residues. CDR3 sequence (DNA): TGTGCCATCAGAGGTGCTAGCGGGGGGGCAGGGCATGAGCAGTTCTTC. The encoded protein is CAIRGASGGAGHEQFF.

This clone occurred once. CDR3: CASSVGPTSNTEAFF. The DNA for the CDR3 is TGTGCCAGCAGCGTAGGCCCTACGTCGAACACTGAAGCTTTCTTT. This chain joins TRBV9 and TRBJ1-1; D not resolved. This CDR3 is built from 15 residues. V shed 0 bases and J shed 1 base, with 10 bases lying between them. CDR1 and CDR2 (germline): SGDLS, YYNGEE. Drawing the rest from reference TRBV9 and TRBJ1-1, the complete variable domain is DSGVTQTPKHLITATGQRVTLRCSPRSGDLSVYWYQQSLDQGLQFLIQYYNGEERAKGNILERFSAQQFPDLHSELNLSSLELGDSALYFCASSVGPTSNTEAFFGQGTRLTVV.

In its sample, this clone was seen a few times. This chain links TRBV9 with TRBJ2-5, with TRBD1 identical over 11 bases. This CDR3 has 17 residues. CDR1 is SGDLS and CDR2 is YYNGEE in the germline V gene. V lost 4 bases, J lost 3 bases, and 11 bases stayed unmatched. The CDR3: CASSIRTGGQGKETQYF. DNA of the CDR3: TGTGCCAGCAGCATCAGGACAGGGGGCCAAGGGAAAGAGACCCAGTACTTC.

This rearrangement joins TRBV11-2 to TRBJ1-3, with 11 bases identical to TRBD1. Looked up from germline, CDR1 is SGHAT and CDR2 is FQNNGV. V was clipped by 2 bases and J by 0 bases; unmatched bases: 9. This CDR3 contains 19 residues. Written as DNA, the CDR3 is TGTGCCAGCAGCTTACAGGACAGGGGGCCCTCATACTCTGGAAACACCATATATTTT. Amino acid sequence: CASSLQDRGPSYSGNTIYF.

Only one count was recorded for this clone. V is TRBV4-1 and J is TRBJ2-7; the D is unclear. This CDR3 is built from 13 residues. V dropped 4 bases and J dropped 3 bases, with 10 bases sitting between them. Germline V CDR1 and CDR2: MGHRA, YSYEKL. The CDR3 DNA reads TGCGCCAGCAGCCCCCTGGCTGGCTACGAGCAGTACTTC. It encodes CASSPLAGYEQYF.

Note on this clone: Other nucleotide sequences from this sample produce the same CDR3. V usage is TRBV5-1 and J usage is TRBJ2-7; D gene ambiguous. V was cut by 0 bases and J by 3 bases, with 7 bases left in between. CDR3 length equals 13 residues. Germline lookup yields CDR1 SGHRS and CDR2 YFSETQ. In DNA form, the CDR3 reads TGCGCCAGCAGCTTGGGAAGAGACTACGAGCAGTACTTC. Its translation is CASSLGRDYEQYF.

The chain couples TRBV19 to TRBJ1-1, with D possibly being TRBD1 (6 bases). The germline CDR1 and CDR2 sequences are LNHDA and SQIVND (reference sequence). This CDR3 region has 12 residues. Between the trimmed V and J ends, which lost 5 bases and 5 bases, there was a span of 9 bases. The DNA for the CDR3 is TGTGCCAGTAGTCAAGGGGGAACTGAAGCTTTCTTT. It is translated as CASSQGGTEAFF.

V usage is TRBV5-1 and J usage is TRBJ2-7, with D maybe TRBD2 (5 bases). The V and J ends lost 7 bases and 4 bases respectively, with 21 bases between them. The CDR3 has 15 residues. The germline V gene has CDR1 SGHRS and CDR2 YFSETQ. The CDR3 bases are TGCGCCAGCGTCAAATCCCCCGAGCGGAGTTACGAGCAGTACTTC. This translates into CASVKSPERSYEQYF.

The chain employs TRBV5-1 and TRBJ2-1, with D perhaps matching TRBD1 (6 bases). V was clipped by 2 bases and J by 10 bases, with 19 bases between them. This CDR3 comprises 15 residues. Germline assignment: CDR1 SGHRS and CDR2 YFSETQ. Here the CDR3 DNA reads TGCGCCAGCAGCTTAACAGGGTCGGACTCAGGGGAGCAGTTCTTC. This sequence encodes CASSLTGSDSGEQFF.

The count of this clone is one. The rearrangement links TRBV5-5 to TRBJ2-7, with D perhaps matching TRBD2 (5 bases). The CDR3 runs to 15 residues. V was shortened by 0 bases and J by 0 bases, with 10 bases between the two germline ends. Germline loops: CDR1 SGHKS, CDR2 YYEKEE (reference sequence). CDR3 amino acids: CASSLVPGGSYEQYF. The CDR3 DNA reads as TGTGCCAGCAGCTTGGTACCAGGAGGCTCCTACGAGCAGTACTTC.

The V gene is TRBV2, the J gene TRBJ2-5, with a possible D match to TRBD1 (5 bases). Germline V CDR1 and CDR2: SNHLY, FYNNEI. Between the trimmed V and J ends, which lost 5 bases and 0 bases, there was a span of 13 bases. The CDR3 is 15 amino acids. CDR3 loop: CASSKMTAYQETQYF. The CDR3 DNA reads TGTGCCAGCAGTAAGATGACAGCGTACCAAGAGACCCAGTACTTC.

The chain links TRBV5-1 to TRBJ2-1; D remains ambiguous. The CDR3 has 15 residues. Germline-derived CDR1 and CDR2 are SGHRS and YFSETQ. The ends were cut back, 3 bases at V and 8 bases at J, with 18 bases in the middle. The CDR3 region has the DNA TGCGCCAGCAGCTCCATTAGTCACCTTACCCATGAGCAGTTCTTC. Amino acid sequence: CASSSISHLTHEQFF.